One and the same sample provided the 24 T cell receptor beta chains below, sequenced in a study of blood T cell repertoires in COVID-19. This table comes from immunoSEQ multiplex PCR, and its TCRdb copy is limited to in-frame clones, with some not included. The table records roughly 120,000 clones, less than 85% of them present only once. The sample was peripheral blood. The origin of the receptors is a woman aged 55-75 years with acute or convalescent COVID-19.

This clone was found a few times. The J gene is TRBJ1-2, the V gene TRBV10-2, with D possibly matching TRBD1 (5 bases). Germline V CDR1 and CDR2: WSHSY, SAAADI. The CDR3 is made up of 13 amino acids. V was cut by 4 bases and J by 3 bases, with 9 bases left in between. DNA for the CDR3: TGCGCCAGCAGTGCCCTAGGGGACTATGGCTACACCTTC. Its protein product is CASSALGDYGYTF.

The chain combines TRBV7-9 with TRBJ1-1; 12 bases agree with TRBD1. Germline assignment: CDR1 SEHNR and CDR2 FQNEAQ (reference sequence). With V trimmed by 4 bases and J by 4 bases, 7 bases remained unmatched. The CDR3 sequence is 16 residues long. CDR3 sequence: CASSSLGTGGLTEAFF. The CDR3 nucleotides are TGTGCCAGCAGCTCCCTCGGGACAGGGGGCCTCACTGAAGCTTTCTTT.

This clone was found a few times. This chain uses TRBV5-1 with TRBJ2-5; D might be TRBD2 (6 bases). The CDR3 runs 14 residues. V lost 1 base and J lost 3, with 10 bases in between. CDR1 is SGHRS and CDR2 is YFSETQ in the germline V gene. CDR3 sequence reads: CASSLFTGEETQYF. CDR3 nucleotide sequence: TGCGCCAGCAGCTTGTTTACGGGGGAAGAGACCCAGTACTTC. Using reference TRBV5-1 and TRBJ2-5 for the parts outside the CDR3, the full variable domain is KAGVTQTPRYLIKTRGQQVTLSCSPISGHRSVSWYQQTPGQGLQFLFEYFSETQRNKGNFPGRFSGRQFSNSRSEMNVSTLELGDSALYLCASSLFTGEETQYFGPGTRLLVL.

This clone appeared a few times. The J gene is TRBJ2-7, the V gene TRBV5-8; D not certain. Between the trimmed V and J ends, which lost 6 bases and 2 bases, there was a span of 12 bases. The CDR3 loop spans 13 amino acids. CDR1 SGHTS and CDR2 YDEGEE come from the germline V gene. The CDR3 is CASNTVFTYEQYV. The CDR3 nucleotides are TGTGCCAGCAATACAGTATTTACCTACGAGCAGTACGTC.

V is TRBV9 and J is TRBJ1-6; 9 nucleotides line up with TRBD1. The V and J ends lost 3 bases and 10 bases, in that order; junction bases with no gene match: 8. From germline, CDR1 is SGDLS and CDR2 YYNGEE. The CDR3 has 15 residues. CDR3 residues: CASSDRDRVGSPLHF. The CDR3 region has the DNA TGTGCCAGCAGCGACCGGGACAGGGTCGGGTCACCCCTCCACTTT.

The chain links TRBV19 to TRBJ1-2; 8 positions agree with TRBD1. From germline, CDR1 is LNHDA and CDR2 SQIVND (reference sequence). CDR3 length: 16 amino acids. Trimming took 6 bases from V and 3 from J; bases not matched to a gene: 12. The CDR3 loop is CASRKGRQGLDYGYTF. Here the CDR3 DNA reads TGTGCCAGTAGAAAAGGTAGACAGGGGCTAGACTATGGCTACACCTTC.

This chain connects TRBV29-1 to TRBJ1-2; 7 nucleotides line up with TRBD1. CDR1 and CDR2 from the germline V gene are SQVTM and ANQGSEA. Trimming removed 6 bases from V and 0 bases from J; junction bases left unmatched: 16. The CDR3 runs 17 residues. CDR3 DNA: TGCAGCGTCGGTGGGCGGGACAGCTCTATTTCTAACTATGGCTACACCTTC. Translating gives CSVGGRDSSISNYGYTF.

The V call is TRBV10-3, the J call TRBJ1-1; D is ambiguous. Germline CDR1 reads ENHRY; CDR2 reads SYGVKD. V lost 5 bases and J 2 bases, leaving 9 bases between the germline ends. There are 13 residues in the CDR3. The CDR3 reads CAISHDTNTEAFF. The CDR3 coding sequence is TGTGCCATCAGTCATGACACAAACACTGAAGCTTTCTTT.

CDR3 nucleotides: TGTGCCAGCAGCTTAACAAAGGAGTTTAAGCAGTTCTTC. This codes for CASSLTKEFKQFF. V gene TRBV7-3 combines with J gene TRBJ2-1; the D is unclear. The CDR3 has 13 amino acids. Trimming took off 0 bases at V and 11 bases at J, with 11 bases between the two ends. CDR1 SGHTA and CDR2 FQGTGA come from the germline V gene.

This clone turned up a few times. J is TRBJ1-2 and V is TRBV6-5; 9 bases are a match to TRBD1. The V gene end was trimmed by 10 bases and the J gene end by 4 bases; junction bases not matched to a gene: 13. This CDR3 has 15 residues. Germline V gene sequence: CDR1 MNHEY, CDR2 SVGAGI. CDR3 sequence reads: CAIALETGGPYGYTF. CDR3 DNA: TGTGCCATCGCTTTAGAGACAGGGGGTCCCTATGGCTACACCTTC.

V usage is TRBV5-1 and J usage is TRBJ1-1, with TRBD1 as a possible D gene (6 bases). The CDR3 is made up of 12 amino acids. The germline V and J ends were trimmed by 0 bases and 9 bases, with 9 bases remaining between them. Germline CDR1 reads SGHRS; CDR2 reads YFSETQ. Here the CDR3 DNA reads TGCGCCAGCAGCTTGGGCGGACAGCAAGCTTTCTTT. It encodes CASSLGGQQAFF.

The J gene is TRBJ1-4, the V gene TRBV23-1; D might be TRBD1 (5 bases). TRBV23-1 is given ORF status, its function remaining uncertain. This CDR3 has 15 residues. V was pared by 1 base and J by 5 bases, with 11 bases between. In nucleotides, the CDR3 is TGCGCCAGCAGTCAATTCAGAAAGGGGAATGAAAAACTGTTTTTT. Protein: CASSQFRKGNEKLFF.

The rearrangement uses TRBV2 and TRBJ2-3; D possibly corresponds to TRBD1 (5 bases). V lost 7 bases to trimming and J lost 0 bases, with 14 bases between them. CDR3 length equals 15 residues. Germline assignment: CDR1 SNHLY and CDR2 FYNNEI. CDR3 nucleotides: TGTGCCAGCACAATTCGACAGATTAGCACAGATACGCAGTATTTT. It yields the protein CASTIRQISTDTQYF.

This chain joins TRBV27 and TRBJ2-2, with 7 bases identical to TRBD1. V lost 5 bases and J lost 3; bases outside the gene matches: 3. CDR1 MNHEY and CDR2 SMNVEV come from the germline V gene (reference sequence). The CDR3 is 14 amino acids. Here the CDR3 reads CASSGQAYTGELFF. For the CDR3, the DNA is TGTGCCAGCAGTGGACAGGCCTACACCGGGGAGCTGTTTTTT.

Concerning this clone itself: At one boundary the junction diverges from the germline segment, which might be a read error. This rearrangement joins TRBV6-6 to TRBJ2-2, with D hard to call. CDR1 and CDR2 (germline): MNHNY, SVGAGI (reference sequence). CDR3 length: 12 residues. CDR3 in amino acids: CASSGNSGELFF. CDR3 coding DNA: TGTGCCAGCAGTGGAAACAGCGGGGAGCTGTTTTTT.

The chain links TRBV3-1 (or the pseudogene TRBV3-2) to TRBJ1-2, with no clear D. Germline V gene sequence: CDR1 LGHDT, CDR2 YNNKEL (reference sequence). The CDR3 loop spans 13 amino acids. V lost 6 bases, J lost 3 bases, and 11 bases lay in between. The DNA for the CDR3 is TGTGCCAGCAGAGCCCACGGGGACTATGGCTACACCTTC. Protein: CASRAHGDYGYTF.

The genes are TRBV24-1 and TRBJ1-2; 10 bases align to TRBD1. This CDR3 has 18 amino acids. V dropped 2 bases and J dropped 4; count of bases not matched to a gene: 12. Germline lookup yields CDR1 KGHDR and CDR2 SFDVKD. CDR3 bases: TGTGCCACCAGTGATTCAGTAAAAGGACAGGGGGGTGGCTATGGCTACACCTTC. Translation gives CATSDSVKGQGGGYGYTF.

This clone was picked up one time. CDR3 nucleotides: TGTGCCTGCCTAGACAGGGCTAATCAGCCCCAGCATTTT. Protein product: CACLDRANQPQHF. The rearrangement uses TRBV2 and TRBJ1-5; 7 bases align to TRBD1. Germline V CDR1 and CDR2: SNHLY, FYNNEI. The CDR3 length is 13 residues. Germline trimming cut 11 bases from V and 4 bases from J; bases unmatched to any gene: 8.

The rearrangement links TRBV14 to TRBJ1-3; D is uncertain. Germline-derived CDR1 and CDR2 are SGHDN and FVKESK. This CDR3 has 13 residues. Trimming stripped 4 bases from V and 3 bases from J, with 7 bases between. The CDR3 loop is CASSLSGGNTIYF. The CDR3 DNA follows: TGTGCCAGCAGCCTGAGTGGTGGAAACACCATATATTTT.

The J gene is TRBJ2-3, the V gene TRBV7-2; 13 bases agree with TRBD2. Germline V gene lookup returns CDR1 SGHTA and CDR2 FQGNSA. The CDR3 is 15 residues long. Losses at the gene ends were 6 bases for V and 8 bases for J; bases not matched to a gene: 8. CDR3 loop: CASSRTSGGAGTQYF. The CDR3, as DNA: TGTGCCAGCAGTAGAACTAGCGGGGGGGCTGGTACGCAGTATTTT.

The J gene is TRBJ2-7, the V gene TRBV30; 8 nucleotides match TRBD1. Unmatched junction bases numbered 8, after V lost 0 bases and J lost 7 bases. Germline V gene sequence: CDR1 GTSNPN, CDR2 SVGIG (reference sequence). CDR3 length: 14 amino acids. For the CDR3, the DNA is TGTGCCTGGAGTGTAGGACAGGGTTCCTGGGAGCAGTACTTC. Translated, it gives CAWSVGQGSWEQYF.

This clone was observed once. J is TRBJ1-6 and V is TRBV13; 7 positions match TRBD1. Germline V CDR1 and CDR2: PRHDT, FYEKMQ (reference sequence). V dropped 5 bases and J dropped 14; count of bases not matched to a gene: 6. The CDR3 runs to 12 residues. The CDR3 protein is CASSPRTGALHF. The CDR3 region has the DNA TGTGCCAGCAGCCCCCGGACAGGAGCCCTCCACTTT.

The CDR3 DNA sequence: TGCGCCAGCTCCTTCGGGGGTCAAGAGACCCAGTACTTC. Translation gives CASSFGGQETQYF. This chain links TRBV5-1 with TRBJ2-5, with a tentative D call TRBD2 (6 bases). The CDR3 is 13 amino acids. The germline CDR1 and CDR2 sequences are SGHRS and YFSETQ. The V end lost 7 bases, the J end lost 2 bases, and 12 bases lay between the germline ends.

The chain joins TRBV2 to TRBJ1-6, with 7 positions matching TRBD1. Trimming took 5 bases from V and 10 from J; bases not matched to a gene: 5. This CDR3 has 13 amino acids. CDR1 and CDR2 from the germline V gene are SNHLY and FYNNEI. The CDR3, as DNA: TGTGCCAGCAGTCCCCGGGACAGATCACCCCTCCACTTT. This codes for CASSPRDRSPLHF.